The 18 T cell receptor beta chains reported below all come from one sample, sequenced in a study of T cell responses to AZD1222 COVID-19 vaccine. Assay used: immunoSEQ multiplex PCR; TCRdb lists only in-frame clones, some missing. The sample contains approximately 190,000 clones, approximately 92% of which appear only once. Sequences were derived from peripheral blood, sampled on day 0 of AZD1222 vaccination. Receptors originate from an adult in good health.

The CDR3 coding sequence is TGTGCCATCAGTGGGATAATATCAGGGGCTAGCCCGAACCACAATGAGCAGTTCTTC. This encodes CAISGIISGASPNHNEQFF. This chain connects TRBV10-3 to TRBJ2-1; TRBD1 is a possible D gene (6 bases). The ends were cut back, 4 bases at V and 5 bases at J, with 27 bases in the middle. This CDR3 contains 19 residues. Per the germline V gene, CDR1 is ENHRY and CDR2 is SYGVKD.

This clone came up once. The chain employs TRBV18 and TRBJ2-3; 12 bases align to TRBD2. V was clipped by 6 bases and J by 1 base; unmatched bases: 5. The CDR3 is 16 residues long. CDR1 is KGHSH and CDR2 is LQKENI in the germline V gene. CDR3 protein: CASSPRLAGGTDTQYF. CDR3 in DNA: TGTGCCAGCTCGCCAAGACTAGCGGGGGGCACAGATACGCAGTATTTT. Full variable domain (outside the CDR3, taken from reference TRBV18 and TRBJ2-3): NAGVMQNPRHLVRRRGQEARLRCSPMKGHSHVYWYRQLPEEGLKFMVYLQKENIIDESGMPKERFSAEFPKEGPSILRIQQVVRGDSAAYFCASSPRLAGGTDTQYFGPGTRLTVL.

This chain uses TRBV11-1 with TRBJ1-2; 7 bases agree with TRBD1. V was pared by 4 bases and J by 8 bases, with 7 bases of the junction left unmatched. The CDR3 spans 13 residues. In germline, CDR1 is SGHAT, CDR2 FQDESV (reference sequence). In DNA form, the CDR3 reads TGTGCCAGCAGCTCGACAGGGAGAGACGGCTACACCTTC. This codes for CASSSTGRDGYTF.

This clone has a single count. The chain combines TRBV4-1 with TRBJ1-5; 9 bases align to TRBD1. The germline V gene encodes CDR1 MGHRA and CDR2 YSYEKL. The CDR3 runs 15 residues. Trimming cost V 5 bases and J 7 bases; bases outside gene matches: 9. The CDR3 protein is CASSFNRGLEQPQHF. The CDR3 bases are TGCGCCAGCAGCTTCAACAGGGGGCTAGAGCAGCCCCAGCATTTT.

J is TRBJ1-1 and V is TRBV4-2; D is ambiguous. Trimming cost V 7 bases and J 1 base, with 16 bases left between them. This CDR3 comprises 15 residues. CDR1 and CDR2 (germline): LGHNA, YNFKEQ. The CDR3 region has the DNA TGTGCCAGCACCACCCAGCAAATCGGGAACACTGAAGCTTTCTTT. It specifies CASTTQQIGNTEAFF.

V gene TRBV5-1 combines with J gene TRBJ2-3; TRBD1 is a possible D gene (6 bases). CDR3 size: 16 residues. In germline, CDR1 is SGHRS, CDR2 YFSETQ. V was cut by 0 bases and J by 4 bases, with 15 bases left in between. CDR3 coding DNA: TGCGCCAGCAGCTTGGTAGAAGGCAGGGGCGCAGATACGCAGTATTTT. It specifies CASSLVEGRGADTQYF. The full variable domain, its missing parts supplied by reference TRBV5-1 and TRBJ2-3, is KAGVTQTPRYLIKTRGQQVTLSCSPISGHRSVSWYQQTPGQGLQFLFEYFSETQRNKGNFPGRFSGRQFSNSRSEMNVSTLELGDSALYLCASSLVEGRGADTQYFGPGTRLTVL.

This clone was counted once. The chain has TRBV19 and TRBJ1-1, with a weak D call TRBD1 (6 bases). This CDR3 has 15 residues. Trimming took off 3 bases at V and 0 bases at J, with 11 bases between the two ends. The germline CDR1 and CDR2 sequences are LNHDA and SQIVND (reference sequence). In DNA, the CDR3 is TGTGCCAGTAGTATGGCAGGGACATTGAACACTGAAGCTTTCTTT. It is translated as CASSMAGTLNTEAFF.

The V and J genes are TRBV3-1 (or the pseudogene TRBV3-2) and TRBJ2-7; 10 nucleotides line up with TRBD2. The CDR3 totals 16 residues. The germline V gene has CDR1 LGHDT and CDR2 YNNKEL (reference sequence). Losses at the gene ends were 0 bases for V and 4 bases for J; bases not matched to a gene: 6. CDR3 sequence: CASSQDELAGRYEQYF. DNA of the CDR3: TGTGCCAGCAGCCAAGACGAACTAGCGGGGCGGTACGAGCAGTACTTC.

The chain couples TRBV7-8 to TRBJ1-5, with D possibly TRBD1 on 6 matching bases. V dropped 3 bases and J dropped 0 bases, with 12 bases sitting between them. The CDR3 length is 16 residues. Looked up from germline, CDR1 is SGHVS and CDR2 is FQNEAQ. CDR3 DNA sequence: TGTGCCAGCAGCTTTGCCGGACAGCATAGCAATCAGCCCCAGCATTTT. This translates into CASSFAGQHSNQPQHF. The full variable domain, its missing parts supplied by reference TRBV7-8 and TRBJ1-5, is GAGVSQSPRYKVAKRGQDVALRCDPISGHVSLFWYQQALGQGPEFLTYFQNEAQLDKSGLPSDRFFAERPEGSVSTLKIQRTQQEDSAVYLCASSFAGQHSNQPQHFGDGTRLSIL.

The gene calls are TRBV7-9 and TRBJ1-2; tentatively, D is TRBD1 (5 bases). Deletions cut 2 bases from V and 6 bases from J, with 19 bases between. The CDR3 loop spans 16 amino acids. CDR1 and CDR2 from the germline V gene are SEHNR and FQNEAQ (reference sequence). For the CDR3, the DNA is TGTGCCAGCAGCTTAATGGGTCTCGGGGGGAGCGATGGCTACACCTTC. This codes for CASSLMGLGGSDGYTF.

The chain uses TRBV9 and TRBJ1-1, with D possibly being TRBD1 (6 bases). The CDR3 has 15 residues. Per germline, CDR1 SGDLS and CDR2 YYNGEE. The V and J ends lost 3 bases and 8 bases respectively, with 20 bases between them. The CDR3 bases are TGTGCCAGCAGCGAAAGGGGACAAGAGAGCGTAGAAGCTTTCTTT. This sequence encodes CASSERGQESVEAFF.

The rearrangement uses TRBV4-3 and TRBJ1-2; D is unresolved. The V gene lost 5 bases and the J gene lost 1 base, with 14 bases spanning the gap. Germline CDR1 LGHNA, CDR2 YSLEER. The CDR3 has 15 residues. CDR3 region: CASSINLQSNYGYTF. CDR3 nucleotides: TGCGCCAGCAGCATCAATTTACAGAGTAACTATGGCTACACCTTC.

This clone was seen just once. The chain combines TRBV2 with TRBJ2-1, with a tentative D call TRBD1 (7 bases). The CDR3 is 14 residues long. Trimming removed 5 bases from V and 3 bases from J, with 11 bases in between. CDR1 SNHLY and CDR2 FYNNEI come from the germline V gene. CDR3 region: CASSLQGGYNEQFF. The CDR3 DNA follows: TGTGCCAGCAGTCTTCAGGGGGGCTACAATGAGCAGTTCTTC.

CDR3 sequence: CASSLRQGGNYGYTF. In nucleotides, the CDR3 is TGTGCCAGCAGCCTCCGACAGGGAGGAAACTATGGCTACACCTTC. The V call is TRBV9, the J call TRBJ1-2, with 7 bases fitting TRBD1. CDR1 SGDLS and CDR2 YYNGEE come from the germline V gene. The V and J ends lost 4 bases and 2 bases, in that order; junction bases with no gene match: 8. The CDR3 totals 15 residues. The variable domain in full, completed from reference TRBV9 and TRBJ1-2, reads DSGVTQTPKHLITATGQRVTLRCSPRSGDLSVYWYQQSLDQGLQFLIQYYNGEERAKGNILERFSAQQFPDLHSELNLSSLELGDSALYFCASSLRQGGNYGYTFGSGTRLTVV.

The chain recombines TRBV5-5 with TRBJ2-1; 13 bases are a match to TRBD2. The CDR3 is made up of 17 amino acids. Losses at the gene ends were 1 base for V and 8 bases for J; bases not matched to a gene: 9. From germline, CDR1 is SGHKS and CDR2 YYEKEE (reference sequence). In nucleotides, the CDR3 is TGTGCCAGCAGCTTGACTAGCGGGGGGGCATTGATATATGAGCAGTTCTTC. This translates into CASSLTSGGALIYEQFF.

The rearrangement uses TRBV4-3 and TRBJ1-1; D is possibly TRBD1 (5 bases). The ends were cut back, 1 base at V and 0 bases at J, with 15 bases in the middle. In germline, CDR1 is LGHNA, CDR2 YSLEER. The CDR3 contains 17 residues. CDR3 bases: TGCGCCAGCAGCCAAGGGGCAGGGAGTCCCATGAACACTGAAGCTTTCTTT. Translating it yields CASSQGAGSPMNTEAFF.

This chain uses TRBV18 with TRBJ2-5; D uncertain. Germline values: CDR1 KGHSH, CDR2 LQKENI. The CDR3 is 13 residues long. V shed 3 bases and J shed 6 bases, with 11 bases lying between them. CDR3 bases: TGTGCCAGCTCACCCTCGGTCCTAAAGACCCAGTACTTC. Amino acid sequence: CASSPSVLKTQYF.

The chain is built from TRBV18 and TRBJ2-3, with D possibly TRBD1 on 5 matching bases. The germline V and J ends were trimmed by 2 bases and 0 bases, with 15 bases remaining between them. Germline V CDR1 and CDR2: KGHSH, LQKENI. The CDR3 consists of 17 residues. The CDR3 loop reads CASSPTVLGQSTDTQYF. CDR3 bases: TGTGCCAGCTCACCAACCGTCCTGGGGCAAAGCACAGATACGCAGTATTTT. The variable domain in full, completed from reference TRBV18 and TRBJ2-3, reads NAGVMQNPRHLVRRRGQEARLRCSPMKGHSHVYWYRQLPEEGLKFMVYLQKENIIDESGMPKERFSAEFPKEGPSILRIQQVVRGDSAAYFCASSPTVLGQSTDTQYFGPGTRLTVL.